This T cell receptor beta chain emerged from a study of shared clonotypes between healthy human individuals. Researchers ran the assay at a deep level. Loaded into unsorted PBMC replicate PCRs was 250 to 350 ng DNA, 30,000 or so T cell genomes. As processed by the authors: Owing to the provision of junction-only sequences devoid of quality scores by immunoSEQ, filtering differed. The repertoire was sequenced with immunoSEQ multiplex PCR; TCRdb's copy has only in-frame clones and lacks some. That table is the source of V, J and clone size, and D and trimming were worked out from the DNA. The table includes roughly 490,000 clones, approximately 80% detected once. The CDR3 has 14 amino acids. In germline, CDR1 is MNHEY, CDR2 SMNVEV (reference sequence). The V gene lost 3 bases and the J gene lost 4 bases, with 9 bases spanning the gap. The study drew all its donors from Caucasian adults living in Nashville, Tennessee.

The J gene is TRBJ1-4, the V gene TRBV27; no clear D gene. This TCR derives from a woman between 40 and 55 years old in good health. Some clones in this sample may be carry-over from other donors' samples. Sample: PBMCs. The CDR3: CASSFTGLNEKLFF. The CDR3 DNA sequence: TGTGCCAGCAGTTTCACGGGCCTTAATGAAAAACTGTTTTTT.